This entry lists 9 T cell receptor beta chains sequenced from one sample in a study of T cell clonotyping in hematopoietic cell transplantation. Sequencing used immunoSEQ multiplex PCR; TCRdb keeps in-frame clones, though not all of them. Among 15,000 to 20,000 clones listed, about 84% were seen once. Sequenced material: PBMCs, taken 100 days after allogeneic stem cell transplant. Receptor source: a male patient between 55 and 70 years old who had an allogeneic stem cell transplant from a related donor, so the T cells may come from the graft donor. Some clones in this sample may be carry-over from other donors' samples.

The chain carries TRBV28 and TRBJ1-5; D call uncertain. With 6 bases removed from V and 3 bases from J, the gap between germline ends came to 12 bases. This CDR3 spans 14 amino acids. Germline lookup yields CDR1 MDHEN and CDR2 SYDVKM. The CDR3 spells CASRPAGINQPQHF. CDR3 bases: TGTGCCAGCAGACCCGCGGGGATCAATCAGCCCCAGCATTTT.

Remarks on this clone: Germline and junction disagree at one end, which may indicate a read error. The V gene is TRBV18, the J gene TRBJ2-5, with 13 nucleotides matching TRBD2. The length of the CDR3 is 16 residues. Per germline, CDR1 KGHSH and CDR2 LQKENI. The CDR3 region is CASSPELAGGRETQYF. The CDR3 bases are TGTGCCAGCTCACCAGAACTAGCGGGGGGGCGAGAGACTCAGTACTTC.

The chain carries TRBV11-1 and TRBJ2-3; 10 bases map to TRBD2. The CDR3 extends over 16 amino acids. The germline V gene encodes CDR1 SGHAT and CDR2 FQDESV (reference sequence). V shed 4 bases and J 3 bases; nucleotides not matched to a gene: 7. Here the CDR3 DNA reads TGTGCCAGCAGCTATACTAGCGGGGTCGGGACAGATACGCAGTATTTT. Its protein product is CASSYTSGVGTDTQYF. The complete variable domain, with remaining parts taken from reference TRBV11-1 and TRBJ2-3, reads EAEVAQSPRYKITEKSQAVAFWCDPISGHATLYWYRQILGQGPELLVQFQDESVVDDSQLPKDRFSAERLKGVDSTLKIQPAELGDSAMYLCASSYTSGVGTDTQYFGPGTRLTVL.

This chain uses TRBV5-1 with TRBJ2-7; 9 bases fit TRBD1. This CDR3 region has 14 residues. V gave up 4 bases and J gave up 2 bases; unmatched junction bases: 4. Per germline, CDR1 SGHRS and CDR2 YFSETQ. The CDR3 DNA is TGCGCCAGCAGCACGGGACAGGGACCCTACGAGCAGTACTTC. It yields the protein CASSTGQGPYEQYF.

The V call is TRBV21-1, the J call TRBJ2-5; the DNA was not compared with TRBD2, the D call given in the table. TRBV21-1 has pseudogene status. This CDR3 region has 14 residues. For the CDR3, the DNA is TGTGCCAGCAGCGTGCGGGGGGGCAAAGAGACCCAGTACTTC. Protein product: CASSVRGGKETQYF.

The chain joins TRBV7-2 to TRBJ1-2; a weak D match, TRBD1 (5 bases). The CDR3 extends over 16 amino acids. V lost 6 bases to trimming and J lost 1 base, with 18 bases between them. CDR1 and CDR2 from the germline V gene are SGHTA and FQGNSA. DNA of the CDR3: TGTGCCAGCAGATCGGGACCAGCGGAATATAACTATGGCTACACCTTC. It specifies CASRSGPAEYNYGYTF.

This clone was seen only once. This chain joins TRBV28 and TRBJ2-7, with D maybe TRBD2 (7 bases). Germline CDR1 is MDHEN and CDR2 is SYDVKM. Trimming shortened V by 7 bases and J by 6 bases, and 25 bases separated the two germline ends. This CDR3 region has 16 residues. The CDR3: CASNVGGGSHEGEQYF. The CDR3 nucleotides are TGTGCCAGCAACGTGGGGGGGGGCTCCCATGAGGGCGAGCAGTACTTC.

The chain combines TRBV5-4 with TRBJ2-2; weak D call: TRBD1 (6 bases). V lost 9 bases and J 5 bases, leaving 20 bases between the germline ends. CDR1 and CDR2 (germline): SGHNT, YYREEE (reference sequence). CDR3 length equals 15 residues. The DNA of the CDR3 is TGTGCCACTTACCGTACAGGGTCGGGTACCGGGGAGCTGTTTTTT. It encodes CATYRTGSGTGELFF.

This clone was recorded only once. The gene calls are TRBV5-1 and TRBJ1-1; 10 bases agree with TRBD1. Per the germline V gene, CDR1 is SGHRS and CDR2 is YFSETQ. This CDR3 spans 15 amino acids. After removal of 4 bases from V and 4 bases from J, the junction contained 7 bases not matched to a gene. The CDR3 loop reads CASSRWDRGSTEAFF. The CDR3 bases are TGCGCCAGCAGCCGCTGGGACAGGGGAAGCACTGAAGCTTTCTTT. Using reference TRBV5-1 and TRBJ1-1 for the parts outside the CDR3, the full variable domain is KAGVTQTPRYLIKTRGQQVTLSCSPISGHRSVSWYQQTPGQGLQFLFEYFSETQRNKGNFPGRFSGRQFSNSRSEMNVSTLELGDSALYLCASSRWDRGSTEAFFGQGTRLTVV.